This is a list of T cell receptor beta chains from one sample in a study of control samples from healthy donors and cancer patients. TCRdb keeps only in-frame clones here, not all; method: immunoSEQ multiplex PCR. The sample has about 60,000 clones; around 96% are singletons. Material for sequencing was blood. These receptors were obtained from a woman in her late teens or twenties in good health. Each CDR3 is given with its conserved first and last residue. D genes are given only for firm matches. The size entry is marked missing in some rows and otherwise reads once, few, many or a size class.

once	TRBV9	TRBJ2-5	TRBD2	CASSGAGGPRETQYF	TGTGCCAGCAGCGGGGCGGGGGGGCCAAGAGAGACCCAGTACTTC
.	TRBV2	TRBJ1-4	TRBD1	CASSPRGFATNEKLFF	TGTGCCAGCAGTCCCAGGGGGTTTGCAACTAATGAAAAACTGTTTTTT
.	TRBV6-5	TRBJ1-6	.	CASSYYQVSNSPLHF	TGTGCCAGCAGTTACTATCAGGTCTCGAATTCACCCCTCCACTTT
.	TRBV7-9	TRBJ1-1	TRBD1	CASSLDRGQGRTEAFF	TGTGCCAGCAGCTTAGATCGGGGACAGGGGAGGACTGAAGCTTTCTTT
.	TRBV11-2	TRBJ1-2	.	CASSFKLNYGYTF	TGTGCCAGCAGCTTTAAGTTAAACTATGGCTACACCTTC
.	TRBV11-2	TRBJ2-7	.	CASSLSSYEQYF	TGTGCCAGCAGCTTATCTTCCTACGAGCAGTACTTC
.	TRBV19	TRBJ2-1	.	CASSIGGTGTLSYNEQFF	TGTGCCAGTAGTATAGGGGGGACCGGGACCTTATCCTACAATGAGCAGTTCTTC
once	TRBV19	TRBJ1-2	TRBD1	CASNDREVYGYTF	TGTGCCAGTAACGACAGGGAAGTTTATGGCTACACCTTC
.	TRBV4-1	TRBJ2-3	TRBD2	CASSQGLAGVKDTQYF	TGCGCCAGCAGCCAAGGGCTAGCGGGGGTCAAAGATACGCAGTATTTT
few	TRBV11-2	TRBJ1-1	.	CASSLQGRYEAFF	TGTGCCAGCAGCCTACAGGGACGTTATGAAGCTTTCTTT
once	TRBV5-4	TRBJ2-5	.	CASSLWGETQYF	TGTGCCAGCAGCTTGTGGGGAGAGACCCAGTACTTC
.	TRBV5-6	TRBJ1-1	.	CASSFTGNTEAFF	TGCGCCAGCAGCTTTACAGGGAACACTGAAGCTTTCTTT
.	TRBV18	TRBJ1-4	.	CASSKRAAGNEKLFF	TGTGCCAGCTCAAAACGGGCCGCTGGCAATGAAAAACTGTTTTTT
.	TRBV20-1	TRBJ1-1	TRBD1	CSATAGGRTFF	TGCAGTGCCACCGCAGGGGGTAGGACTTTCTTT
.	TRBV6-5	TRBJ2-2	.	CASRRGAGELFF	TGTGCCAGCAGAAGGGGGGCCGGGGAGCTGTTTTTT
.	TRBV11-2	TRBJ1-3	.	CASSGRRSGNTIYF	TGTGCCAGCAGCGGACGCCGTTCTGGAAACACCATATATTTT
.	TRBV15	TRBJ1-3	TRBD1	CATSRAGTDSGNTIYF	TGTGCCACCAGCAGAGCCGGGACAGACTCTGGAAACACCATATATTTT
.	TRBV3-1/TRBV3-2	TRBJ1-2	.	CASSQDLRGNYGYTF	TGTGCCAGCAGCCAAGATTTGAGAGGTAACTATGGCTACACCTTC
.	TRBV15	TRBJ2-1	TRBD2	CATSRDLKRGAYNEQFF	TGTGCCACCAGCAGAGATCTCAAGCGGGGAGCATACAATGAGCAGTTCTTC
.	TRBV13	TRBJ1-4	.	CASSRQGTNEKLFF	TGTGCCAGCAGCCGGCAGGGTACTAATGAAAAACTGTTTTTT
.	TRBV7-3	TRBJ2-3	.	CASSLTGGPADTQYF	TGTGCCAGCAGCTTAACAGGGGGACCCGCAGATACGCAGTATTTT
.	TRBV6-4	TRBJ1-1	.	CASSPGTENTEAFF	TGTGCCAGCAGTCCGGGGACGGAGAACACTGAAGCTTTCTTT
.	TRBV6-6	TRBJ2-3	.	CASSYSIGTDTQYF	TGTGCCAGCAGTTACTCGATAGGCACAGATACGCAGTATTTT
once	TRBV9	TRBJ2-5	TRBD1	CASSVRTGGQETQYF	TGTGCCAGCAGCGTGAGGACAGGGGGACAAGAGACCCAGTACTTC
.	TRBV7-9	TRBJ1-3	.	CASSLDPGPVLYF	TGTGCCAGCAGCTTGGATCCCGGGCCTGTCCTATATTTT
few	TRBV13	TRBJ2-7	TRBD2	CASSLQSSGGLSSYEQYF	TGTGCCAGCAGCTTACAATCTAGCGGGGGATTAAGCTCCTACGAGCAGTACTTC
.	TRBV7-2	TRBJ2-1	TRBD1	CASSLEGAAGEQFF	TGTGCCAGCAGCTTAGAGGGGGCCGCGGGTGAGCAGTTCTTC
.	TRBV7-7	TRBJ2-1	TRBD2	CASSLSRGGFNEQFF	TGTGCCAGCAGCTTAAGTCGCGGGGGATTCAATGAGCAGTTCTTC
.	TRBV11-2	TRBJ1-2	TRBD1	CASSLRDRDYGYTF	TGTGCCAGCAGCTTAAGGGACAGGGACTATGGCTACACCTTC
once	TRBV3-1/TRBV3-2	TRBJ2-7	.	CASSQRAVDYEQYF	TGTGCCAGCAGCCAAAGGGCGGTGGACTACGAGCAGTACTTC
.	TRBV7-9	TRBJ2-7	.	CASSLGGAVYEQYF	TGTGCCAGCAGCTTAGGGGGGGCTGTCTACGAGCAGTACTTC
once	TRBV18	TRBJ1-1	TRBD1	CASSLTGVMNTEAFF	TGTGCCAGCTCATTGACAGGGGTGATGAACACTGAAGCTTTCTTT
once	TRBV5-1	TRBJ2-3	.	CASSLGRTFSTDTQYF	TGCGCCAGCAGCTTGGGCAGGACCTTCAGCACAGATACGCAGTATTTT
.	TRBV30	TRBJ2-7	.	CAWRPGFSYEQYF	TGTGCCTGGAGACCGGGGTTCTCCTACGAGCAGTACTTC
.	TRBV19	TRBJ1-4	.	CASSMGASMINEKLFF	TGTGCCAGTAGTATGGGAGCGTCCATGATTAATGAAAAACTGTTTTTT
.	TRBV11-2	TRBJ1-1	.	CASSLEGVHTEAFF	TGTGCCAGCAGCTTGGAAGGGGTGCACACTGAAGCTTTCTTT
.	TRBV19	TRBJ1-2	.	CASRETGRLANYGYTF	TGTGCCAGTAGGGAAACTGGACGGTTGGCTAACTATGGCTACACCTTC
.	TRBV11-2	TRBJ2-3	TRBD2	CASSSRWRGNTDTQYF	TGTGCCAGCAGCAGTCGCTGGCGGGGGAACACAGATACGCAGTATTTT
.	TRBV9	TRBJ1-6	.	CASSTTGSYNSPLHF	TGTGCCAGCAGCACAACAGGGAGCTATAATTCACCCCTCCACTTT
.	TRBV30	TRBJ1-3	.	CAWSVQGDTIYF	TGTGCCTGGAGTGTACAGGGTGACACCATATATTTT
.	TRBV6-5	TRBJ2-1	TRBD1	CASSTTGADYNEQFF	TGTGCCAGCAGCACGACAGGGGCCGACTACAATGAGCAGTTCTTC
.	TRBV2	TRBJ2-5	TRBD1	CASRVGTVQETQYF	TGTGCCAGCAGAGTAGGGACAGTCCAAGAGACCCAGTACTTC
.	TRBV6-7	TRBJ2-1	TRBD2	CASSYSPVKRGSSYNEQFF	TGTGCCAGCAGTTACTCGCCCGTCAAGCGGGGTAGCTCCTACAATGAGCAGTTCTTC
.	TRBV5-1	TRBJ1-2	.	CASSPRSRYGYTF	TGCGCCAGCAGCCCCCGGAGTAGGTATGGCTACACCTTC
.	TRBV6-5	TRBJ1-1	.	CASSYQNPPEAFF	TGTGCCAGCAGTTACCAAAACCCACCGGAAGCTTTCTTT
few	TRBV21-1	TRBJ2-4	.	CASSNFRDIQYF	TGTGCCAGCAGCAATTTTAGGGACATTCAGTACTTC
.	TRBV20-1	TRBJ2-2	.	CSASVRGEAGELFF	TGCAGTGCTAGTGTGAGGGGAGAGGCCGGGGAGCTGTTTTTT
.	TRBV9	TRBJ2-3	.	CASALTTSTDTQYF	TGTGCCAGCGCTTTGACTACTTCCACAGATACGCAGTATTTT
.	TRBV7-9	TRBJ1-1	TRBD1	CASSIGQVKAFF	TGTGCCAGCAGCATCGGACAGGTCAAAGCTTTCTTT
.	TRBV18	TRBJ1-2	TRBD1	CASSPPGQGTIGYTF	TGTGCCAGCTCACCCCCGGGACAGGGTACCATTGGCTACACCTTC
.	TRBV6-2/TRBV6-3	TRBJ1-2	TRBD1	CASSYVRGHGYTF	TGTGCCAGCAGTTACGTCAGGGGGCATGGCTACACCTTC
.	TRBV9	TRBJ2-7	.	CASSVAEGSEQYF	TGTGCCAGCAGCGTAGCTGAGGGTAGCGAGCAGTACTTC
.	TRBV7-9	TRBJ1-4	TRBD1	CASSPKRGGMGEKLFF	TGTGCCAGCAGCCCCAAGCGAGGGGGCATGGGTGAAAAACTGTTTTTT
.	TRBV29-1	TRBJ1-1	.	CSVVWLNTEAFF	TGCAGCGTTGTTTGGCTGAACACTGAAGCTTTCTTT
.	TRBV13	TRBJ2-5	TRBD1	CASSLRQGGETQYF	TGTGCCAGCAGCTTACGACAGGGCGGGGAGACCCAGTACTTC
.	TRBV9	TRBJ1-1	.	CASSPSAGMNTEAFF	TGTGCCAGCAGCCCCTCGGCCGGTATGAACACTGAAGCTTTCTTT
.	TRBV5-4	TRBJ2-7	.	CASSRRQGVGYEQYF	TGTGCCAGCAGCCGACGTCAGGGTGTCGGCTACGAGCAGTACTTC
.	TRBV21-1	TRBJ1-1	.	CASSKRTGGADTEAFF	TGTGCCAGCAGCAAACGGACAGGGGGCGCAGACACTGAAGCTTTCTTT
.	TRBV3-1/TRBV3-2	TRBJ2-1	TRBD2	CASSPTSGGVVGEQFF	TGTGCCAGCAGCCCCACTAGCGGGGGGGTGGTAGGTGAGCAGTTCTTC
.	TRBV28	TRBJ1-2	TRBD1	CASTYLGLDRGYGYTF	TGTGCCAGCACCTACTTGGGTCTCGACAGGGGATATGGCTACACCTTC